These T cell receptor beta chains were read from a single sample in a study of T cells after yellow fever vaccination. One entry per CDR3 protein, called by TCRdb with MiXCR from the 5' RACE reads. The table shows about 400,000 distinct CDR3 sequences, with roughly 6.2% occurring only once. The source material was PBMCs, sampled 5 days after the yellow fever booster vaccination. The receptors stem from a man aged 25 to 40 who received the YFV17D yellow fever vaccine. Both conserved end residues are part of each CDR3. The D gene is left open where the match is weak. Not every row has a clone size; where given, it reads once, few, many or a size class.

>NA|TRBJ2-7|NA|TRBV7-9
CASSLEGIREQYF
TGTGCCAGCAGCTTAGAAGGTATCAGGGAGCAGTACTTC
>TRBD1|TRBJ2-5|few|TRBV28
CAAGTGHTSGLQETQYF
TGTGCCGCCGGGACAGGACATACATCGGGACTCCAAGAGACCCAGTACTTC
>NA|TRBJ2-1|few|TRBV29-1
CSAARNEQFF
TGCAGCGCGGCGAGGAATGAGCAGTTCTTC
>NA|TRBJ2-1|many|TRBV20-1
CSAPDGSYNEQFF
TGCAGTGCCCCGGATGGGTCCTACAATGAGCAGTTCTTC
>NA|TRBJ1-4|NA|TRBV20-1
CSARETTNEKLFF
TGCAGTGCTAGAGAGACAACTAATGAAAAACTGTTTTTT
>TRBD2|TRBJ2-1|many|TRBV20-1
CSAKVSGSSYNEQFF
TGCAGTGCTAAGGTTAGCGGGAGTAGTTACAATGAGCAGTTCTTC
>NA|TRBJ2-4|NA|TRBV29-1
CSVVGAPLAKNIQYF
TGCAGCGTTGTGGGCGCACCGTTAGCCAAAAACATTCAGTACTTC
>NA|TRBJ2-7|NA|TRBV7-8
CASSPHEAQQYF
TGTGCCAGCAGCCCACACGAGGCGCAGCAGTACTTC
>NA|TRBJ2-1|few|TRBV9
CASSPYSYNEQFF
TGTGCCAGCAGCCCCTATTCCTACAATGAGCAGTTCTTC
>TRBD2|TRBJ2-7|many|TRBV7-2
CASSLLGTSGISYEQYF
TGTGCCAGCAGCCTCCTTGGGACTAGCGGGATCTCCTACGAGCAGTACTTC
>NA|TRBJ1-1|many|TRBV7-9
CASSFTNTEAFF
TGTGCCAGCAGCTTCACCAACACTGAAGCTTTCTTT
>NA|TRBJ2-1|few|TRBV11-2
CASSFYELVGNEQFF
TGTGCCAGCAGCTTTTATGAACTAGTCGGCAATGAGCAGTTCTTC
>TRBD2|TRBJ2-5|NA|TRBV20-1
CSAPPGGNQETQYF
TGCAGTGCCCCTCCGGGGGGGAACCAAGAGACCCAGTACTTC
>TRBD1|TRBJ2-2|many|TRBV14
CASSLDRGQTGELFF
TGTGCCAGCAGCCTCGACAGGGGGCAAACCGGGGAGCTGTTTTTT
>NA|TRBJ2-5|NA|TRBV4-3
CASSQDYPGIGGETQYF
TGCGCCAGCAGCCAAGATTATCCCGGGATAGGCGGCGAGACCCAGTACTTC
>TRBD2|TRBJ2-5|NA|TRBV7-2
CASSARLAGGRETQYF
TGTGCCAGCAGCGCCCGACTAGCGGGAGGGCGGGAGACCCAGTACTTC